Listed here are 4 T cell receptor beta chains from one sample, sequenced in a study of cytomegalovirus exposure and HLA in healthy donors. 13 Jbeta primers and 60 Vbeta primers were used for the PCR. Libraries were prepared by immunoSEQ multiplex PCR; TCRdb keeps only in-frame clonotypes and omits some of them. In the table there are about 190,000 clones, roughly four fifths of which are singletons. The sequenced material came from PBMCs. Receptors were obtained from a woman aged 25 to 39 in good health and CMV-seropositive.

This clone was counted a few times. The V and J genes are TRBV9 and TRBJ1-1; 7 bases align to TRBD1. Germline CDR1 SGDLS, CDR2 YYNGEE. This CDR3 spans 13 amino acids. V gave up 0 bases and J gave up 6 bases; unmatched junction bases: 2. The CDR3 DNA is TGTGCCAGCAGCGTAGGACAGGGTTCTGAAGCTTTCTTT. This codes for CASSVGQGSEAFF.

V is TRBV14 and J is TRBJ1-4, with TRBD1 matching over 7 bases. The V gene's germline CDR1 is SGHDN and CDR2 FVKESK. The V gene end was trimmed by 2 bases and the J gene end by 8 bases; junction bases not matched to a gene: 5. The CDR3 covers 14 residues. The CDR3 spells CASSQRQGGEKLFF. DNA of the CDR3: TGTGCCAGCAGCCAACGCCAAGGGGGCGAAAAACTGTTTTTT.

The chain uses TRBV5-1 and TRBJ1-1; no firm D call. Germline V lookup: CDR1 SGHRS, CDR2 YFSETQ. CDR3 length: 14 residues. Trimming removed 3 bases at V and 8 bases at J, with 17 bases between. CDR3 coding DNA: TGCGCCAGCAGCTGGGGTACAGAGGGCGGGGAAGCTTTCTTT. Amino acids: CASSWGTEGGEAFF.

This clone turned up a few times. The rearrangement links TRBV4-1 to TRBJ2-1, with 10 bases lining up with TRBD1. The CDR3 covers 17 residues. Germline V lookup: CDR1 MGHRA, CDR2 YSYEKL. V trimming: 1 base; J trimming: 7 bases; junction bases outside the gene matches: 10. The CDR3 spells CASSQVPRDRGKNEQFF. The DNA for the CDR3 is TGCGCCAGCAGCCAAGTTCCACGGGACAGGGGAAAAAATGAGCAGTTCTTC.